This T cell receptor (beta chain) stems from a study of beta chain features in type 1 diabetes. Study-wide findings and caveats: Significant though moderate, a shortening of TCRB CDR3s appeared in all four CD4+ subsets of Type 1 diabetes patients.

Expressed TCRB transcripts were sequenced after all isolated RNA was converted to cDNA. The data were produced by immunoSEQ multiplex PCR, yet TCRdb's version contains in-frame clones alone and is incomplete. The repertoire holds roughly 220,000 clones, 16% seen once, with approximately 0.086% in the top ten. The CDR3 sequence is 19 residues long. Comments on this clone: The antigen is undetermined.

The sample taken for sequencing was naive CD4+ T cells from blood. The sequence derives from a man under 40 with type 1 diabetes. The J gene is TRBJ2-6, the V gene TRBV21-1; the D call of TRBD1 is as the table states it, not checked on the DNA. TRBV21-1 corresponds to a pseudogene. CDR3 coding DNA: TGTGCCAGCAGCATGACAGGGAGACAGGGTTTTTCTGGGGCCAACGTCCTGACTTTC. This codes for CASSMTGRQGFSGANVLTF.